One T cell receptor beta chain is described in this entry. This entry is derived from a study of blood T cell repertoires in COVID-19. Study-wide context: Nucleic acid was either cDNA or gDNA, and it came from T cells, B-cell-depleted T cells, or PBMCs.

Under the authors' procedure: Reference gene primers were amplified, and this amplification served to estimate nucleated cell counts. This table comes from immunoSEQ multiplex PCR, and its TCRdb copy is limited to in-frame clones, with some not included. The DNA gave D and trimming, while V, J and clone size come from that table. The sample yields hundreds of thousands of clones, 80% to 90% seen once. Material for sequencing was peripheral blood. The sequence was obtained from a woman aged 65 to 85 with COVID-19, enrolled during active disease.

Here the CDR3 reads CASSRGLAGVETQYF. The CDR3 DNA reads as TGTGCCAGCAGTCGTGGACTAGCGGGAGTTGAGACCCAGTACTTC. J is TRBJ2-5 and V is TRBV6-6; 13 bases fit TRBD2. This CDR3 has 15 amino acids. Trimming at V came to 5 bases and at J to 5 bases, leaving 5 bases not matched to a gene. CDR1 and CDR2 from the germline V gene are MNHNY and SVGAGI (reference sequence).